These 12 T cell receptor beta chains came from one sample sequenced in a study of human T cells and chemical hapten exposure. TCRdb passed the RACE reads through MiXCR, listing each CDR3 protein once. The table lists roughly 380,000 distinct CDR3 sequences, 4% to 6% of them singletons, with approximately 2.8% in the top ten. Sample time point: pre-sensitization, week 0. This sample's treatment: therapeutic diphenylcyclopropenone sensitization with weekly scalp DPC. Source: whole blood, taken in connection with sensitization to the hapten diphenylcyclopropenone (DPC). The receptor source for this set is a woman aged 45-59 years with alopecia areata. Some clones in this sample may be carry-over from other donors' samples.

This clonotype was counted a few times. J is TRBJ2-6 and V is TRBV5-1; D call uncertain. The germline V and J ends were trimmed by 0 bases and 2 bases, with 15 bases remaining between them. The CDR3 has 18 residues. Per germline, CDR1 SGHRS and CDR2 YFSETQ. CDR3 sequence (DNA): TGCGCCAGCAGCTTGGGTCAGCTATCGACTCCTGGGGCCAACGTCCTGACTTTC. Translated: CASSLGQLSTPGANVLTF.

The chain has TRBV29-1 and TRBJ2-2; D is uncertain. The germline V gene has CDR1 SQVTM and CDR2 ANQGSEA. Trimming pared 2 bases from V and 6 bases from J, leaving 7 bases between. The CDR3 has 12 amino acids. CDR3 loop: CSVEPHAGELFF. In DNA form, the CDR3 reads TGCAGCGTTGAACCCCATGCCGGGGAGCTGTTTTTT.

This clonotype has a count of ten or more. The chain recombines TRBV20-1 with TRBJ2-7, with TRBD1 matching 8 bases. V gave up 0 bases and J gave up 1 base; unmatched junction bases: 5. Per the germline V gene, CDR1 is DFQATT and CDR2 is SNEGSKA (reference sequence). The CDR3 spans 15 residues. Here the CDR3 reads CSARDKRTGSYEQYF. As DNA, the CDR3 is TGCAGTGCTAGAGATAAAAGGACAGGGTCCTACGAGCAGTACTTC.

V and J are TRBV7-9 and TRBJ2-7; 8 bases map to TRBD1. This CDR3 is built from 13 residues. Germline V gene sequence: CDR1 SEHNR, CDR2 FQNEAQ (reference sequence). J was trimmed by 5 bases and V by 5 bases; bases with no gene match: 5. The CDR3 region has the DNA TGTGCCAGCAGCCACGACAGGGGCCACGAGCAGTACTTC. Translation: CASSHDRGHEQYF. Variable domain in full (rest from reference TRBV7-9 and TRBJ2-7): DTGVSQNPRHKITKRGQNVTFRCDPISEHNRLYWYRQTLGQGPEFLTYFQNEAQLEKSRLLSDRFSAERPKGSFSTLEIQRTEQGDSAMYLCASSHDRGHEQYFGPGTRLTVT.

This chain uses TRBV15 with TRBJ1-1, with D perhaps matching TRBD1 (6 bases). Looked up from germline, CDR1 is LNHNV and CDR2 is YYDKDF (reference sequence). The V end was cut by 0 bases, the J end by 5 bases, with 13 bases between. The CDR3 has 15 residues. The CDR3, as DNA: TGTGCCACCAGCAGAGATGGGAAGGGGGGGACTGAAGCTTTCTTT. It translates to CATSRDGKGGTEAFF.

This clonotype has only one observation. This may stem from a read error, because a much larger clone lies one nucleotide away. This sequence joins TRBV13 and TRBJ2-6; D remains unclear. The V gene's germline CDR1 is PRHDT and CDR2 FYEKMQ (reference sequence). The CDR3 length is 15 residues. CDR3 DNA sequence: TGTGCCTGCAGCTTAGGGATGCCTGGGGCCAACGTCCTGACTTTC. Its translation is CACSLGMPGANVLTF.

This clonotype has ten or more counts. This chain connects TRBV9 to TRBJ1-1; tentatively, D is TRBD1 (6 bases). CDR3 length: 14 residues. V lost 4 bases and J lost 0, with 10 bases in between. Germline loops: CDR1 SGDLS, CDR2 YYNGEE. Here the CDR3 reads CASSYRDMNTEAFF. CDR3 DNA sequence: TGTGCCAGCAGCTACAGGGACATGAACACTGAAGCTTTCTTT. The whole variable domain, filled in from reference TRBV9 and TRBJ1-1, reads DSGVTQTPKHLITATGQRVTLRCSPRSGDLSVYWYQQSLDQGLQFLIQYYNGEERAKGNILERFSAQQFPDLHSELNLSSLELGDSALYFCASSYRDMNTEAFFGQGTRLTVV.

This chain joins TRBV18 and TRBJ2-7; 8 nucleotides align to TRBD1. Germline V CDR1 and CDR2: KGHSH, LQKENI. V shed 2 bases, J shed 4 bases, and the junction held 4 bases outside the gene matches. The CDR3 is made up of 14 amino acids. CDR3 in DNA: TGTGCCAGCTCACCAGAAGACAGGGGTTACGAGCAGTACTTC. It is translated as CASSPEDRGYEQYF. The variable domain in full, with the rest retrieved from reference TRBV18 and TRBJ2-7, is NAGVMQNPRHLVRRRGQEARLRCSPMKGHSHVYWYRQLPEEGLKFMVYLQKENIIDESGMPKERFSAEFPKEGPSILRIQQVVRGDSAAYFCASSPEDRGYEQYFGPGTRLTVT.

This clonotype was counted only a few times. The chain carries TRBV28 and TRBJ2-7; D not certain. V lost 8 bases and J 2 bases, leaving 19 bases between the germline ends. Germline V gene lookup returns CDR1 MDHEN and CDR2 SYDVKM. The length of the CDR3 is 15 residues. CDR3 sequence reads: CASPWRRFRPYEQYF. As DNA, the CDR3 is TGTGCCAGCCCATGGAGAAGGTTTAGACCCTACGAGCAGTACTTC.

There are many counts of this clonotype. The CDR3 protein is CSASSGSRETQYF. The CDR3 DNA reads as TGCAGTGCTAGTTCCGGGAGCCGCGAGACCCAGTACTTC. The chain employs TRBV20-1 and TRBJ2-5; D is possibly TRBD2 (6 bases). Trimming took off 3 bases at V and 5 bases at J, with 13 bases between the two ends. This CDR3 is 13 amino acids long. The germline gives CDR1 DFQATT, CDR2 SNEGSKA (reference sequence).

The sample holds many counts of this clonotype. The V gene is TRBV28, the J gene TRBJ2-7, with TRBD2 matching 10 bases. CDR3 length: 15 residues. Germline lookup yields CDR1 MDHEN and CDR2 SYDVKM. J gave up 0 bases and V 5 bases, and 4 bases lay outside the gene matches. CDR3 nucleotides: TGTGCCAGCAGTCCTGGGACTAGCGTCTCCTACGAGCAGTACTTC. Amino acids: CASSPGTSVSYEQYF. Complete variable domain (other parts from reference TRBV28 and TRBJ2-7): DVKVTQSSRYLVKRTGEKVFLECVQDMDHENMFWYRQDPGLGLRLIYFSYDVKMKEKGDIPEGYSVSREKKERFSLILESASTNQTSMYLCASSPGTSVSYEQYFGPGTRLTVT.

This chain links TRBV30 with TRBJ2-5, with TRBD2 matching over 9 bases. Trimming removed 2 bases from V and 2 bases from J; junction bases left unmatched: 3. Germline CDR1 GTSNPN, CDR2 SVGIG (reference sequence). The CDR3 extends over 14 amino acids. This CDR3 is CAWSNAGGQETQYF. CDR3 coding DNA: TGTGCCTGGAGTAACGCGGGAGGGCAAGAGACCCAGTACTTC.